A selection of T cell receptor beta chains follows, all from one sample in a study of shared clonotypes between healthy human individuals. This table comes from immunoSEQ multiplex PCR, and its TCRdb copy is limited to in-frame clones, with some not included. The data hold about 2 million clones, with roughly 95% observed a single time. Sequenced: naive CD8+ T cells sorted from blood. The receptors come from a man in his late teens or twenties in good health. The CDR3 runs from the conserved cysteine through the conserved F or W. D genes are given only for firm matches. Size values are once, few and many counts, or a class for expanded clones, and some rows have none.

.,12,TRBV7-9,.,TRBJ2-1,CASSLIRSEQFF,TGTGCCAGCAGCTTAATCCGAAGTGAGCAGTTCTTC
TRBD2,16,TRBV27,.,TRBJ2-2,CASSSTSGGAPGELFF,TGTGCCAGCAGTTCAACTAGCGGGGGGGCCCCCGGGGAGCTGTTTTTT
.,14,TRBV30,.,TRBJ1-4,CAWSVQGLGEKLFF,TGTGCCTGGAGTGTTCAAGGTTTGGGAGAAAAACTGTTTTTT
.,17,TRBV10-1,.,TRBJ1-5,CARLRDLPHFSNQPQHF,TGCGCCAGGCTAAGGGATCTTCCCCACTTTAGCAATCAGCCCCAGCATTTT
.,15,TRBV4-3,.,TRBJ1-4,CASSLVGTSNEKLFF,TGCGCCAGCAGCCTAGTTGGGACATCCAATGAAAAACTGTTTTTT
.,17,TRBV27,.,TRBJ1-5,CASSPLPPNYSNQPQHF,TGTGCCAGCAGTCCGCTCCCCCCCAACTATAGCAATCAGCCCCAGCATTTT
.,14,TRBV5-6,few,TRBJ2-7,CASSLDSEEYEQYF,TGTGCCAGCAGCTTGGACAGTGAAGAATACGAGCAGTACTTC
.,14,TRBV27,.,TRBJ2-2,CASTPIGDTGELFF,TGTGCCAGCACCCCAATAGGGGACACCGGGGAGCTGTTTTTT
.,15,TRBV27,.,TRBJ2-1,CASSLREPNYNEQFF,TGTGCCAGCAGTTTACGGGAGCCCAACTACAATGAGCAGTTCTTC
.,14,TRBV19,.,TRBJ1-4,CASSIRGYNEKLFF,TGTGCCAGTAGTATCCGGGGATATAATGAAAAACTGTTTTTT
.,15,TRBV2,.,TRBJ2-7,CARREWQGGSYEQYF,TGTGCCAGGAGAGAATGGCAGGGAGGATCCTACGAGCAGTACTTC
.,17,TRBV5-1,.,TRBJ1-3,CASSLEGVFESGNTIYF,TGCGCCAGCAGCTTGGAAGGGGTTTTTGAGTCTGGAAACACCATATATTTT
TRBD2,13,TRBV29-1,.,TRBJ2-1,CSVDLAGDYEQFF,TGCAGCGTTGACCTAGCGGGAGACTATGAGCAGTTCTTC
TRBD1,14,TRBV7-4,.,TRBJ1-6,CASKGTGTNSPLHF,TGTGCCAGCAAGGGGACAGGGACGAATTCACCCCTCCACTTT
TRBD2,15,TRBV10-2,.,TRBJ2-3,CASSVGLADTDTQYF,TGCGCCAGCAGTGTGGGACTAGCGGACACAGATACGCAGTATTTT
TRBD2,18,TRBV6-1,.,TRBJ2-7,CASSEEPALAGGTYEQYF,TGTGCCAGCAGTGAAGAGCCCGCCCTAGCGGGAGGAACCTACGAGCAGTACTTC
.,17,TRBV5-5,.,TRBJ1-2,CASSLEDLHWANYGYTF,TGTGCCAGCAGCTTAGAAGACCTCCATTGGGCTAACTATGGCTACACCTTC
.,15,TRBV19,.,TRBJ2-1,CASSPAPYSYNEQFF,TGTGCCAGTAGTCCGGCGCCTTACTCCTACAATGAGCAGTTCTTC
TRBD1,16,TRBV27,.,TRBJ2-7,CASSPIGGQGTHEQYF,TGTGCCAGCAGTCCCATAGGGGGACAGGGGACCCACGAGCAGTACTTC
TRBD2,14,TRBV11-2,.,TRBJ2-1,CASSGTSGNNEQFF,TGTGCCAGCAGCGGGACTAGCGGGAACAATGAGCAGTTCTTC
.,12,TRBV27,.,TRBJ2-7,CASSFPSYEQYF,TGTGCCAGCAGTTTTCCCTCCTACGAGCAGTACTTC
.,16,TRBV27,.,TRBJ1-1,CASSLRFPGANTEAFF,TGTGCCAGCAGTTTAAGATTCCCAGGGGCGAACACTGAAGCTTTCTTT
.,12,TRBV5-4,few,TRBJ2-7,CASSLSPAEQYF,TGTGCCAGCAGCTTGTCCCCTGCCGAGCAGTACTTC
.,14,TRBV7-9,.,TRBJ1-3,CASSDTRTGNTIYF,TGTGCCAGCAGCGACACACGAACTGGAAACACCATATATTTT
.,14,TRBV14,.,TRBJ2-7,CASSQGGGFYEQYF,TGTGCCAGCAGCCAAGGTGGGGGCTTCTACGAGCAGTACTTC
.,16,TRBV5-4,.,TRBJ1-1,CASSLGVQELDTEAFF,TGTGCCAGCAGCTTGGGGGTACAGGAGTTGGACACTGAAGCTTTCTTT
.,15,TRBV5-4,.,TRBJ1-3,CASSLSPLSGNTIYF,TGTGCCAGCAGCCTAAGCCCCCTCTCTGGAAACACCATATATTTT
.,14,TRBV2,.,TRBJ2-3,CASSDWDFRDTQYF,TGTGCCAGCAGCGATTGGGACTTCAGAGATACGCAGTATTTT
.,15,TRBV7-8,.,TRBJ1-1,CASSLAWGANTEAFF,TGTGCCAGCAGCTTAGCGTGGGGGGCGAACACTGAAGCTTTCTTT
.,15,TRBV30,.,TRBJ1-4,CAWGAAWGTNEKLFF,TGTGCCTGGGGCGCCGCGTGGGGAACTAATGAAAAACTGTTTTTT
.,21,TRBV7-8,.,TRBJ2-7,CASSSPRPGGFEAGGTYEQYF,TGTGCCAGCAGCTCTCCGCGGCCAGGGGGCTTTGAAGCGGGAGGCACCTACGAGCAGTACTTC
TRBD2,17,TRBV7-2,.,TRBJ2-2,CASSLEVGRKNTGELFF,TGTGCCAGCAGCTTAGAAGTCGGGAGGAAAAACACCGGGGAGCTGTTTTTT
.,14,TRBV2,.,TRBJ2-2,CASSEASYTGELFF,TGTGCCAGCAGTGAAGCTTCATACACCGGGGAGCTGTTTTTT
TRBD1,14,TRBV6-1,.,TRBJ2-5,CASSEQGVQETQYF,TGTGCCAGCAGTGAACAGGGGGTCCAAGAGACCCAGTACTTC
.,12,TRBV4-1,.,TRBJ1-4,CASSPQGEKLFF,TGCGCCAGCAGCCCCCAAGGGGAAAAACTGTTTTTT
.,13,TRBV7-2,.,TRBJ2-1,CASSLVTNNEQFF,TGTGCCAGCAGCTTAGTTACTAACAATGAGCAGTTCTTC
.,16,TRBV2,.,TRBJ1-2,CASTKGGEGLTYGYTF,TGTGCCAGCACCAAAGGGGGGGAGGGATTAACCTATGGCTACACCTTC
.,15,TRBV5-8,.,TRBJ1-2,CASSLVQGGNFGYTF,TGTGCCAGCAGCTTGGTTCAGGGCGGTAACTTCGGCTACACCTTC
TRBD1,14,TRBV15,.,TRBJ2-7,CATSRGGTENEQYF,TGTGCCACCAGCAGAGGTGGGACAGAGAACGAGCAGTACTTC
.,15,TRBV5-6,.,TRBJ2-7,CASSLGGTFSYEQYF,TGTGCCAGCAGCTTGGGAGGGACATTTTCCTACGAGCAGTACTTC
TRBD1,15,TRBV7-8,.,TRBJ2-7,CASSLHRGPSYEQYF,TGTGCCAGCAGCTTACACAGGGGGCCCTCCTACGAGCAGTACTTC
.,14,TRBV27,.,TRBJ2-1,CASSLQGFYNEQFF,TGTGCCAGCAGTTTACAGGGCTTCTACAATGAGCAGTTCTTC
.,13,TRBV7-8,.,TRBJ2-5,CASSLNRQETQYF,TGTGCCAGCAGCTTAAACAGGCAAGAGACCCAGTACTTC
TRBD1,15,TRBV6-5,.,TRBJ1-3,CASSQGVSAGNTIYF,TGTGCCAGCAGTCAGGGGGTCTCTGCTGGAAACACCATATATTTT
TRBD2,14,TRBV9,once,TRBJ2-1,CASSVGLAGSEQFF,TGTGCCAGCAGCGTAGGACTAGCGGGGAGCGAGCAGTTCTTC